This TCR beta chain was observed in a study of cytomegalovirus exposure and HLA in healthy donors. General observations from the study: TCR beta V- and J-gene trimming was later associated with a missense DCLRE1C variant. Presence/absence results assume similar sequencing depth per donor, which may not hold. According to the study, about 180 TCR beta chains were cytomegalovirus-associated.

Vbeta (60) and Jbeta (13) primers were used in the PCR. Assay used: immunoSEQ multiplex PCR; TCRdb lists only in-frame clones, some missing. The sample holds more than 150,000 clones, approximately 79% seen once. On this clone: Its antigen is still unknown.

The CDR3 totals 15 residues. Germline CDR1 is MGHRA and CDR2 is YSYEKL. V was cut by 1 base and J by 1 base, with 10 bases left in between. The material sequenced was PBMCs. This chain uses TRBV4-1 with TRBJ1-1, with D tentatively TRBD1 (5 bases). This clonotype was sampled from a middle-aged man in good health and CMV-seropositive. The CDR3 protein is CASSQARGTNTEAFF. CDR3 coding DNA: TGCGCCAGCAGCCAAGCTCGGGGGACGAACACTGAAGCTTTCTTT.